This is a list of T cell receptor beta chains from one sample in a study of blood T cell repertoires in COVID-19. This table comes from immunoSEQ multiplex PCR, and its TCRdb copy is limited to in-frame clones, with some not included. Of 250,000 to 300,000 clones listed, roughly 90% are singletons. Sequenced sample: PBMCs or T cells enriched from blood (not recorded which). These receptors originate from a woman aged 45-60 years who had been exposed to COVID-19. The CDR3 runs from the conserved cysteine through the conserved F or W. D genes are given only for firm matches. Clone size, where shown, is once, few, many, or a class for clones that have expanded.

d_call j_call v_call clone_size cdr3_aa cdr3_nt
- TRBJ1-2 TRBV5-5 - CASSLAHGANYGYTF TGTGCCAGCAGCTTGGCGCACGGAGCTAACTATGGCTACACCTTC
TRBD2 TRBJ2-2 TRBV5-1 - CASSSQPPGLAGGPNTGELFF TGCGCCAGCAGCTCCCAACCCCCGGGACTAGCGGGGGGGCCGAACACCGGGGAGCTGTTTTTT
TRBD1 TRBJ2-7 TRBV19 - CASSRQGVEQYF TGTGCCAGTAGTAGACAGGGGGTGGAGCAGTACTTC
- TRBJ1-6 TRBV3-1/TRBV3-2 - CASSQAGAYNSPLHF TGTGCCAGCAGCCAAGCAGGGGCATATAATTCACCCCTCCACTTT
- TRBJ1-2 TRBV20-1 - CSASLSDYGYTF TGCAGTGCTAGTCTGTCGGACTATGGCTACACCTTC
- TRBJ2-2 TRBV7-9 - CASSLQGNTGELFF TGTGCCAGCAGCTTACAGGGGAACACCGGGGAGCTGTTTTTT
TRBD1 TRBJ2-7 TRBV19 - CASSIDFFTSQGAPYEQYF TGTGCCAGTAGTATAGACTTCTTTACCAGTCAGGGGGCTCCCTACGAGCAGTACTTC
TRBD2 TRBJ2-1 TRBV30 - CAWSVLAGAERRNEQFF TGTGCCTGGAGTGTACTAGCGGGGGCCGAGCGACGGAATGAGCAGTTCTTC
- TRBJ1-3 TRBV28 few CASSLMTGAGNTIYF TGTGCCAGCAGTTTAATGACAGGCGCCGGAAACACCATATATTTT
- TRBJ1-5 TRBV23-1 - CASSPEHSNQPQHF TGCGCCAGCAGTCCCGAACACAGCAATCAGCCCCAGCATTTT
TRBD1 TRBJ1-2 TRBV28 - CASSQGTYGYTF TGTGCCAGCTCACAGGGGACCTATGGCTACACCTTC
TRBD2 TRBJ2-7 TRBV20-1 - CSARVGLDYEQYF TGCAGTGCTCGTGTCGGACTAGACTACGAGCAGTACTTC
TRBD1 TRBJ2-5 TRBV5-1 - CASSLGQGISKETQYF TGCGCCAGCAGCTTGGGACAGGGGATATCAAAAGAGACCCAGTACTTC
- TRBJ1-4 TRBV6-5 - CASSYGRGLEKLFF TGTGCCAGCAGTTACGGGCGGGGATTGGAAAAACTGTTTTTT
- TRBJ2-2 TRBV2 - CASSGATPSGELFF TGTGCCAGCAGTGGGGCCACCCCTTCGGGGGAGCTGTTTTTT
- TRBJ2-1 TRBV9 - CASSPTRYNEQFF TGTGCCAGCAGCCCGACTAGGTACAATGAGCAGTTCTTC
- TRBJ1-5 TRBV27 - CASSFQSNQPQHF TGTGCCAGCAGTTTCCAAAGCAATCAGCCCCAGCATTTT
TRBD1 TRBJ1-1 TRBV19 - CASSLGQGGMNTEAFF TGTGCCAGTAGTCTCGGACAGGGAGGGATGAACACTGAAGCTTTCTTT
TRBD1 TRBJ1-5 TRBV19 - CASSPEGQRGKNQPQHF TGTGCCAGTAGCCCCGAGGGACAGAGAGGGAAGAATCAGCCCCAGCATTTT
TRBD1 TRBJ1-2 TRBV28 - CASTTGQGAAGYTF TGTGCCAGCACCACGGGACAGGGGGCGGCTGGCTACACCTTC
- TRBJ2-7 TRBV5-1 - CASSLAGVSTYEQYF TGCGCCAGCAGCTTGGCCGGGGTAAGCACCTACGAGCAGTACTTC
TRBD1 TRBJ2-2 TRBV6-5 once CASRDGQANTGELFF TGTGCCAGCAGAGATGGACAGGCGAACACCGGGGAGCTGTTTTTT
- TRBJ2-3 TRBV27 - CASNPSYTDTQYF TGTGCCAGCAACCCCTCCTACACAGATACGCAGTATTTT
TRBD1 TRBJ1-2 TRBV6-5 - CASTKGGQGDYGYTF TGTGCCAGCACCAAAGGGGGACAGGGAGACTATGGCTACACCTTC
- TRBJ1-4 TRBV5-5 - CASSLVAGFNEKLFF TGTGCCAGCAGCTTGGTGGCAGGGTTTAATGAAAAACTGTTTTTT
TRBD1 TRBJ2-7 TRBV9 - CASSPGTGYGEQYF TGTGCCAGCAGCCCAGGGACAGGGTATGGAGAGCAGTACTTC
- TRBJ1-2 TRBV28 - CATNRNRAFYGYTF TGTGCCACCAACCGAAACAGGGCGTTCTATGGCTACACCTTC
- TRBJ2-7 TRBV29-1 - CSVEEGAYSYEQYF TGCAGCGTTGAGGAGGGGGCGTACTCCTACGAGCAGTACTTC
- TRBJ2-7 TRBV9 few CASSVDYSYEQYF TGTGCCAGCAGCGTGGACTACTCCTACGAGCAGTACTTC
TRBD2 TRBJ2-1 TRBV15 - CATSRETSGGFRSYNEQFF TGTGCCACCAGCAGGGAAACTAGCGGGGGCTTCAGATCCTACAATGAGCAGTTCTTC
- TRBJ2-1 TRBV28 - CASSLRETYYNEQFF TGTGCCAGCAGTTTAAGGGAGACCTACTACAATGAGCAGTTCTTC
- TRBJ2-2 TRBV3-1/TRBV3-2 - CASSLRTVRDTGELFF TGTGCCAGCAGCCTTCGGACTGTTCGAGACACCGGGGAGCTGTTTTTT
- TRBJ1-6 TRBV28 - CASSSGQSGSSPLHF TGTGCCAGCAGCTCGGGACAATCCGGCTCTTCACCCCTCCACTTT
TRBD1 TRBJ2-1 TRBV6-5 few CASRETGDEQFF TGTGCCAGCAGGGAGACAGGGGATGAGCAGTTCTTC
TRBD1 TRBJ1-2 TRBV7-2 - CASSQHGQANYGYTF TGTGCCAGCAGCCAGCACGGACAGGCTAACTATGGCTACACCTTC
TRBD2 TRBJ2-1 TRBV25-1 - CASSEVRGGLHNEQFF TGTGCCAGCAGTGAAGTGCGGGGGGGCCTCCACAATGAGCAGTTCTTC
TRBD1 TRBJ2-7 TRBV29-1 - CSACPGTGTYEQYF TGCAGCGCCTGCCCCGGGACAGGGACCTACGAGCAGTACTTC